These 14 T cell receptor beta chains share one sample of origin, sequenced in a study of T cell responses to AZD1222 COVID-19 vaccine. Repertoires were generated with immunoSEQ multiplex PCR, while TCRdb's copy carries only in-frame clones and drops some. The table has 150,000 to 200,000 clones, roughly 94% seen once. The sequencing used peripheral blood, collected on day 0 of AZD1222 vaccination. The receptors were sampled from an adult in good health.

This clone was seen just once. V and J are TRBV4-1 and TRBJ2-7; D is ambiguous. Looked up from germline, CDR1 is MGHRA and CDR2 is YSYEKL. This CDR3 contains 13 residues. Trimming shortened V by 4 bases and J by 4 bases, and 11 bases separated the two germline ends. The chain's CDR3 is CASSPNRQYEQYF. CDR3 nucleotides: TGCGCCAGCAGCCCTAATAGGCAGTACGAGCAGTACTTC.

This sequence joins TRBV6-6 and TRBJ2-3; D is uncertain. The CDR3 totals 12 residues. CDR1 and CDR2 (germline): MNHNY, SVGAGI (reference sequence). The V gene lost 11 bases and the J gene lost 4 bases, with 13 bases spanning the gap. The CDR3 DNA is TGTGCCGCCGCTCCCCGCCCAGATACGCAGTATTTT. Translating it yields CAAAPRPDTQYF.

In its sample, this clone was seen once. The chain uses TRBV18 and TRBJ2-1; D may be TRBD2 (5 bases). In germline, CDR1 is KGHSH, CDR2 LQKENI. V was cut by 3 bases and J by 9 bases, with 12 bases left in between. The CDR3 totals 13 residues. CDR3 sequence reads: CASSPPGSAEQFF. Here the CDR3 DNA reads TGTGCCAGCTCACCGCCGGGGAGTGCTGAGCAGTTCTTC.

The CDR3 is CASSPPGGGEQFF. In DNA form, the CDR3 reads TGTGCCAGCAGCCCCCCCGGGGGCGGTGAGCAGTTCTTC. The chain links TRBV7-7 to TRBJ2-1; D tentatively fits TRBD1 or TRBD2 (6 bases each). CDR3 size: 13 residues. Germline V CDR1 and CDR2: SSHAT, FNYEAQ (reference sequence). Trimming pared 5 bases from V and 9 bases from J, leaving 14 bases between.

The rearrangement links TRBV18 to TRBJ2-6; no firm D call. V was pared by 2 bases and J by 1 base, with 12 bases between. Germline CDR1 KGHSH, CDR2 LQKENI. This CDR3 is built from 17 residues. The CDR3 coding sequence is TGTGCCAGCTCACCAGAAATCTGGGGTTCTGGGGCCAACGTCCTGACTTTC. Translation: CASSPEIWGSGANVLTF.

The V and J genes are TRBV9 and TRBJ2-2; D is perhaps TRBD1 (6 bases). This CDR3 has 15 residues. V lost 6 bases and J lost 4, with 16 bases in between. Germline assignment: CDR1 SGDLS and CDR2 YYNGEE. The CDR3 loop is CASNSGTPLTGELFF. CDR3 sequence (DNA): TGTGCCAGCAACTCCGGGACACCCCTCACCGGGGAGCTGTTTTTT.

The V gene is TRBV28, the J gene TRBJ2-7, with unresolved D. Trimming removed 5 bases at V and 4 bases at J, with 9 bases between. Germline V gives CDR1 MDHEN, CDR2 SYDVKM. CDR3 length equals 12 residues. The CDR3 region is CASSPTPYEQYF. The CDR3 DNA is TGTGCCAGCAGTCCAACCCCATACGAGCAGTACTTC.

The chain employs TRBV12-3 or TRBV12-4 and TRBJ2-3; D call uncertain. The CDR3 runs to 13 residues. Trimming left V 4 bases short and J 4 bases short, with 9 bases between. The CDR3 sequence is CASSWPRSDTQYF. CDR3 bases: TGTGCCAGCAGTTGGCCTAGATCAGATACGCAGTATTTT.

This chain connects TRBV30 to TRBJ1-5, with 7 bases aligning to TRBD1. CDR3 length equals 14 residues. The ends lost 4 bases at V and 1 base at J; junction bases unmatched: 4. Germline V gives CDR1 GTSNPN, CDR2 SVGIG (reference sequence). This CDR3 is CAWNTGVSNQPQHF. The DNA for the CDR3 is TGTGCCTGGAACACAGGGGTAAGCAATCAGCCCCAGCATTTT.

The rearrangement links TRBV7-7 to TRBJ2-7; TRBD2 matches 10 bases. The CDR3 is made up of 14 amino acids. CDR1 is SSHAT, CDR2 FNYEAQ, per germline (reference sequence). V lost 5 bases, J lost 5 bases, and 6 bases stayed unmatched. The DNA for the CDR3 is TGTGCCAGCAGCCCCGGGACTAGCGTTCACGAGCAGTACTTC. It is translated as CASSPGTSVHEQYF.

CDR3 region: CASGEWTGELFF. CDR3 in DNA: TGCGCCAGCGGAGAGTGGACCGGGGAGCTGTTTTTT. The chain uses TRBV5-1 and TRBJ2-2; D gene ambiguous. V lost 7 bases and J lost 5, with 9 bases in between. The CDR3 length is 12 residues. Germline V gene lookup returns CDR1 SGHRS and CDR2 YFSETQ.

The chain joins TRBV9 to TRBJ2-5, with TRBD2 matching 9 bases. The trim removed 0 bases at V and 4 bases at J, leaving 4 bases unmatched. The CDR3 has 15 residues. The germline gives CDR1 SGDLS, CDR2 YYNGEE. CDR3 sequence: CASSVDSGSGETQYF. The CDR3 coding sequence is TGTGCCAGCAGCGTAGATAGCGGGAGCGGAGAGACCCAGTACTTC.

The V call is TRBV18, the J call TRBJ1-1, with 8 nucleotides matching TRBD1. Per germline, CDR1 KGHSH and CDR2 LQKENI. V lost 8 bases to trimming and J lost 5 bases; unmatched junction nucleotides: 7. CDR3 length: 13 amino acids. The CDR3 DNA reads as TGTGCCAGCCATGGACAGGGCGAGACTGAAGCTTTCTTT. It yields the protein CASHGQGETEAFF.

V and J are TRBV3-1 (or the pseudogene TRBV3-2) and TRBJ1-2; unclear D gene. V lost 3 bases and J 7 bases, leaving 18 bases between the germline ends. The CDR3 runs 15 residues. Germline lookup yields CDR1 LGHDT and CDR2 YNNKEL (reference sequence). CDR3 amino acids: CASSHSERALGGYTF. The CDR3, as DNA: TGTGCCAGCAGCCACTCGGAGAGGGCCCTCGGTGGCTACACCTTC.